One and the same sample provided the 3 T cell receptor beta chains below, sequenced in a study of T cells in tuberculosis. Assay: immunoSEQ multiplex PCR; the TCRdb copy retains only in-frame clones and omits some. The data hold some 30,000 clones, with about nine tenths observed a single time. Material for sequencing was PBMCs. Receptors were obtained from a donor under 30 with latent tuberculosis or without tuberculosis infection. Some clones in this sample may be carry-over from other donors' samples.

V gene TRBV7-2 combines with J gene TRBJ2-5; TRBD1 matches 9 bases. V lost 4 bases to trimming and J lost 5 bases; unmatched junction nucleotides: 11. CDR1 is SGHTA, CDR2 FQGNSA, per germline. The CDR3 totals 16 residues. The DNA for the CDR3 is TGTGCCAGCAGCTGGCCGGGACAGGGAATTTGGGAGACCCAGTACTTC. The encoded protein is CASSWPGQGIWETQYF.

V usage is TRBV7-2 and J usage is TRBJ2-7, with D possibly TRBD2 on 6 matching bases. V lost 1 base and J lost 3, with 16 bases in between. Germline-derived CDR1 and CDR2 are SGHTA and FQGNSA. This CDR3 region has 16 residues. The CDR3 loop reads CASSLGAGFKSYEQYF. For the CDR3, the DNA is TGTGCCAGCAGCTTAGGGGCGGGGTTCAAAAGCTACGAGCAGTACTTC.

The CDR3 nucleotides read TGTGCCAGCAGTTTAGGCGGGCAGCCTAATGAGCAGTTCTTC. Amino acid sequence: CASSLGGQPNEQFF. V and J are TRBV27 and TRBJ2-1; perhaps TRBD2 as D (5 bases). Trimming shortened V by 2 bases and J by 7 bases, and 12 bases separated the two germline ends. The CDR3 length is 14 residues. The germline gives CDR1 MNHEY, CDR2 SMNVEV (reference sequence).